The 21 T cell receptor beta chains given below trace back to one sample, sequenced in a study of sequential checkpoint blockade in melanoma. As to treatment: randomized to nivolumab then ipilimumab (arm A) or the reverse (arm B). Here immunoSEQ multiplex PCR was the method, and the copy in TCRdb shows in-frame clones only, minus some. Here the sample spans about 5,500 clones, roughly 18% being singletons. This specimen was tumor tissue (inferred from file names), taken from a patient given nivolumab and ipilimumab in sequence. The receptors shown here come from a human donor with melanoma.

Judged by abundance, this clone is medium-sized. The chain uses TRBV6-8 and TRBJ1-2, with 7 bases matching TRBD1. Trimming cost V 0 bases and J 2 bases; bases outside gene matches: 3. Germline V CDR1 and CDR2: MNHGY, SAAAGT. This CDR3 has 15 amino acids. As DNA, the CDR3 is TGTGCCAGCAGTTACTCTAGGACAGGCAACTATGGCTACACCTTC. This sequence encodes CASSYSRTGNYGYTF.

This clone is termed medium-sized. The rearrangement joins TRBV19 to TRBJ1-4, with a weak D call TRBD1 (6 bases). CDR1 and CDR2 (germline): LNHDA, SQIVND (reference sequence). The CDR3 has 14 amino acids. V was clipped by 7 bases and J by 0 bases, with 9 bases between them. CDR3 bases: TGTGCCAGTACAAGACAGGCAACTAATGAAAAACTGTTTTTT. Translating it yields CASTRQATNEKLFF.

The gene calls are TRBV28 and TRBJ1-5; D call uncertain. Trimming removed 3 bases from V and 9 bases from J, with 12 bases in between. Germline V lookup: CDR1 MDHEN, CDR2 SYDVKM. This CDR3 has 13 residues. In nucleotides, the CDR3 is TGTGCCAGCAGTTTGGCCCCTCGGATGCCCCAGCATTTT. Its protein product is CASSLAPRMPQHF. The entire variable domain, with the rest obtained from reference TRBV28 and TRBJ1-5, is as follows: DVKVTQSSRYLVKRTGEKVFLECVQDMDHENMFWYRQDPGLGLRLIYFSYDVKMKEKGDIPEGYSVSREKKERFSLILESASTNQTSMYLCASSLAPRMPQHFGDGTRLSIL.

In its sample, this clone was seen many times. J is TRBJ1-2 and V is TRBV11-3; D is ambiguous. Germline lookup yields CDR1 SGHNT and CDR2 YENEEA. Trimming took off 3 bases at V and 4 bases at J, with 12 bases between the two ends. The CDR3 is made up of 14 amino acids. The CDR3 region is CASSLEVSLYGYTF. The CDR3 nucleotides are TGTGCCAGCAGCTTGGAAGTCTCCCTCTATGGCTACACCTTC.

This clone came up a few times. The V gene is TRBV4-1, the J gene TRBJ2-3; 16 bases fit TRBD2. Per germline, CDR1 MGHRA and CDR2 YSYEKL. CDR3 length: 17 residues. The junction had 6 bases not matched to a gene; V was cut back by 3 bases and J by 6 bases. CDR3 DNA sequence: TGCGCCAGCAGCCAGTCCCAGGGACTAGCGGGGGGGGATACGCAGTATTTT. Amino acids: CASSQSQGLAGGDTQYF.

The sample holds a few counts of this clone. CDR3 DNA: TGTGCCAGCAGTTACGTTAGGGCTAATGAGCAGTTCTTC. Translating it yields CASSYVRANEQFF. The chain employs TRBV6-8 and TRBJ2-1; D uncertain. Germline V lookup: CDR1 MNHGY, CDR2 SAAAGT. The CDR3 has 13 residues. Trimming cost V 2 bases and J 7 bases, with 9 bases left between them.

The table lists this clone with a few counts. The genes are TRBV6-7 and TRBJ1-1; D is unresolved. TRBV6-7 is noted as an ORF with a role that remains uncertain. The CDR3 is 11 residues long. V dropped 2 bases and J dropped 9 bases, with 7 bases sitting between them. The CDR3 nucleotides are TGTGCCAGCAGTTACCAGAGGAAAGCTTTCTTT. It encodes CASSYQRKAFF.

This rearrangement joins TRBV25-1 to TRBJ1-4; no reliable D call. This CDR3 contains 12 residues. Germline CDR1 reads MGHDK; CDR2 reads SYGVNS. V lost 3 bases and J lost 10, with 9 bases in between. CDR3 in DNA: TGTGCCAGCAGTGAGGTGGGAGGAAAACTGTTTTTT. It translates to CASSEVGGKLFF.

This clone was seen ten or more times. The chain carries TRBV6-8 and TRBJ2-3, with 16 bases fitting TRBD2. CDR3 size: 19 residues. Germline CDR1 reads MNHGY; CDR2 reads SAAAGT. The junction had 14 bases not matched to a gene; V was cut back by 6 bases and J by 5 bases. DNA of the CDR3: TGTGCCAGCAGGGCACCCCCGGGACTAGCGGGGGGGCTGAAAGATACGCAGTATTTT. Its protein product is CASRAPPGLAGGLKDTQYF.

The chain recombines TRBV6-8 with TRBJ1-2, with D unclear. V was cut by 5 bases and J by 5 bases, with 12 bases left in between. This CDR3 is 13 amino acids long. Looked up from germline, CDR1 is MNHGY and CDR2 is SAAAGT. CDR3 region: CASSAEVFYGYTF. As DNA, the CDR3 is TGTGCCAGCAGTGCGGAGGTTTTTTATGGCTACACCTTC.

This chain uses TRBV9 with TRBJ2-1, with TRBD1 as a possible D gene (6 bases). V lost 5 bases to trimming and J lost 9 bases, with 15 bases between them. CDR1 SGDLS and CDR2 YYNGEE come from the germline V gene. The CDR3 contains 13 residues. The CDR3 loop is CASSEARRGEQFF. CDR3 in DNA: TGTGCCAGCAGTGAAGCTCGCAGGGGTGAGCAGTTCTTC.

This clone was detected a few times. The chain couples TRBV19 to TRBJ1-2; D might be TRBD1 (5 bases). CDR1 is LNHDA, CDR2 SQIVND, per germline (reference sequence). The CDR3 totals 12 residues. V lost 5 bases and J lost 4, with 8 bases in between. The DNA for the CDR3 is TGTGCCAGTAGTGGGGGGTTCTATGGCTACACCTTC. This encodes CASSGGFYGYTF.

This chain links TRBV11-3 with TRBJ1-1; D perhaps matches TRBD1 (6 bases). The CDR3 is 18 amino acids. V was trimmed by 5 bases and J by 3 bases, leaving 25 bases between them. CDR1 is SGHNT and CDR2 is YENEEA in the germline V gene. CDR3 sequence (DNA): TGTGCCAGCAGCCATAGTCCAGTTACTATAGAGGGGGACACTGAAGCTTTCTTT. Translation: CASSHSPVTIEGDTEAFF.

The V call is TRBV19, the J call TRBJ1-2; D is unresolved. Trimming left V 5 bases short and J 6 bases short, with 10 bases between. From germline, CDR1 is LNHDA and CDR2 SQIVND (reference sequence). The CDR3 extends over 12 amino acids. The CDR3 here is CASSASLDGYTF. In DNA, the CDR3 is TGTGCCAGTAGTGCCTCACTCGATGGCTACACCTTC.

This clone is classed as medium-sized. The chain has TRBV9 and TRBJ2-1, with 7 bases matching TRBD1. Germline-derived CDR1 and CDR2 are SGDLS and YYNGEE. The CDR3 is made up of 15 amino acids. After removal of 3 bases from V and 0 bases from J, the junction contained 3 bases not matched to a gene. The CDR3 sequence is CASSAQGNSYNEQFF. Written as DNA, the CDR3 is TGTGCCAGCAGCGCACAGGGGAACTCCTACAATGAGCAGTTCTTC.

This clone has only a few counts. V is TRBV7-5 and J is TRBJ2-2; no check of the table's D call, TRBD1, against the DNA was made. TRBV7-5 is a listed pseudogene. The CDR3 spans 18 residues. CDR3 in DNA: TGTGCCAGAAGCCCATGGGAATCAAGGGGGCTTCACACCGGGGAGCTGTTTTTT. Protein sequence: CARSPWESRGLHTGELFF.

This chain links TRBV10-2 with TRBJ2-7; 7 bases line up with TRBD1. The CDR3 spans 14 residues. The trim removed 6 bases at V and 4 bases at J, leaving 9 bases unmatched. CDR1 is WSHSY and CDR2 is SAAADI in the germline V gene. The CDR3 loop reads CASSDGTVSYEQYF. The DNA of the CDR3 is TGCGCCAGCAGCGATGGGACAGTAAGTTACGAGCAGTACTTC.

This rearrangement joins TRBV28 to TRBJ2-1; D is possibly TRBD1 or TRBD2 (5 bases each). V lost 4 bases to trimming and J lost 6 bases, with 16 bases between them. The germline V gene has CDR1 MDHEN and CDR2 SYDVKM. The CDR3 runs 15 residues. The chain's CDR3 is CASSSHALGTNEQFF. The CDR3 bases are TGTGCCAGCAGTTCGCATGCACTAGGGACCAATGAGCAGTTCTTC. Together with reference TRBV28 and TRBJ2-1, the CDR3 gives the full variable domain: DVKVTQSSRYLVKRTGEKVFLECVQDMDHENMFWYRQDPGLGLRLIYFSYDVKMKEKGDIPEGYSVSREKKERFSLILESASTNQTSMYLCASSSHALGTNEQFFGPGTRLTVL.

Written as DNA, the CDR3 is TGCGCCAGCAGCTCTAGCGGGGGTTACAATGAGCAGTTCTTC. It yields the protein CASSSSGGYNEQFF. The chain joins TRBV5-1 to TRBJ2-1, with 10 positions matching TRBD2. This CDR3 is built from 14 residues. J lost 4 bases, V lost 3 bases, and 1 base had no gene match. CDR1 is SGHRS, CDR2 YFSETQ, per germline.

This clone turned up a few times. The chain carries TRBV9 and TRBJ2-1; TRBD1 is a possible D gene (5 bases). Trimming removed 5 bases from V and 2 bases from J, with 8 bases in between. Germline V lookup: CDR1 SGDLS, CDR2 YYNGEE. This CDR3 spans 13 amino acids. The CDR3 protein is CASRTATYNEQFF. DNA of the CDR3: TGTGCCAGCAGGACAGCCACCTACAATGAGCAGTTCTTC.

This clone was detected only a few times. The gene calls are TRBV23-1 and TRBJ2-7; D gene uncertain. TRBV23-1 falls under the ORF class, with uncertain function. The CDR3 totals 17 residues. The V gene lost 6 bases and the J gene lost 1 base, with 22 bases spanning the gap. The CDR3 reads CASSQDTALDGSYEQYF. The CDR3 DNA sequence: TGCGCCAGCAGCCAAGATACCGCCCTCGACGGATCCTACGAGCAGTACTTC.